This T cell receptor (beta chain) came from a study of blood T cell repertoires in COVID-19. Study-level information: The United States, Italy and Spain supplied acute and convalescent COVID-19 samples. T cells, B-cell-depleted T cells, or PBMCs supplied cDNA or gDNA.

Germline V CDR1 and CDR2: SGHTA, FQGNSA. V lost 2 bases and J 7 bases, leaving 8 bases between the germline ends. The CDR3 length is 12 residues. The authors' processing: Amplifying reference gene primers gave estimates of nucleated cell counts. The protocol was immunoSEQ multiplex PCR, while the TCRdb copy is restricted to in-frame clones and leaves out a portion. That table gives V, J and clone size, and the DNA gave D and trimming. The profile shows over 70,000 clones, roughly 80% of them singletons. The sequence was obtained from a man in his 70s who had recovered from COVID-19. The chain uses TRBV7-2 and TRBJ1-1, with D unclear. Sequences were obtained from peripheral blood. This CDR3 reads CASSLRRNEAFF. The CDR3 DNA is TGTGCCAGCAGCTTACGGAGGAATGAAGCTTTCTTT.